This section outlines one T cell receptor beta chain sequence together with its context. The antigen is not known. In TCRdb, the RT-PCR reads were re-called with MiXCR into one record per CDR3 protein. The sample contains 300,000 to 350,000 distinct CDR3 sequences, over 20% of which appear only once. CDR3 length equals 14 residues. Germline values: CDR1 DFQATT, CDR2 SNEGSKA (reference sequence). Trimming removed 3 bases at V and 5 bases at J, with 16 bases between. This sample is part of a study of response to subunit inactivated influenza vaccine. General study findings and limits: Researchers suggested that each seasonal influenza vaccination recruits few new T cells.

This receptor was obtained from a man aged 50-75 years who received an inactivated influenza vaccine. This rearrangement joins TRBV20-1 to TRBJ2-5; no firm D call. The sample consisted of PBMCs from blood, taken 21 months after vaccination. CDR3 amino acids: CSASDPGLRETQYF. The CDR3 DNA follows: TGCAGTGCTAGTGACCCGGGTCTGAGGGAGACCCAGTACTTC.